These T cell receptor beta chains were read from a single sample in a study of cytomegalovirus exposure and HLA in healthy donors. TCRdb keeps only in-frame clones here, not all; method: immunoSEQ multiplex PCR. The sample records 55,000 to 70,000 clones, approximately 90% being singletons. Material for sequencing was PBMCs. These TCRs come from a woman in her 30s in good health and CMV-seronegative. Both conserved end residues are part of each CDR3. D genes are given only for firm matches. A row's size may be missing; if present it is once, few, many or a size class.

d_gene	j_gene	abundance	v_gene	CDR3aa
.	TRBJ2-2	.	TRBV7-9	CASSSPSTLLLGELFF
.	TRBJ1-3	.	TRBV18	CASQSDSSGNTIYF
TRBD2	TRBJ2-3	.	TRBV10-3	CAARRSSGSPDTQYF
.	TRBJ1-1	.	TRBV18	CASSLYREMNTEAFF
TRBD1	TRBJ1-3	.	TRBV7-6	CASSLTPDRGSGNTIYF
.	TRBJ2-2	.	TRBV10-1	CASSPANTGELFF
TRBD1	TRBJ1-5	.	TRBV6-5	CASRRQGASNQPQHF
TRBD2	TRBJ2-7	.	TRBV27	CASSPRFPGLAGTYEQYF
.	TRBJ1-6	.	TRBV7-9	CASGPLFSSYNSPLHF
.	TRBJ2-7	.	TRBV6-1	CASSLLRGYYEQYF
.	TRBJ2-2	.	TRBV6-1	CASSEISPFGELFF
TRBD2	TRBJ2-5	.	TRBV7-2	CASKSGRGETQYF
.	TRBJ2-1	.	TRBV5-6	CASSYPPLEVNEQFF
.	TRBJ2-5	.	TRBV15	CATSRSGETQYF
.	TRBJ2-3	.	TRBV7-3	CASSRTLSTDTQYF
.	TRBJ1-2	.	TRBV28	CASSLGAGGVYGYTF
TRBD2	TRBJ2-3	.	TRBV7-3	CASKTGLAADTQYF
TRBD1	TRBJ1-1	.	TRBV9	CASSVVPQGADTEAFF
.	TRBJ2-5	.	TRBV10-3	CAISVVQGEETQYF
.	TRBJ2-3	.	TRBV28	CASSSRQDASTDTQYF
TRBD2	TRBJ2-1	.	TRBV11-2	CASSPGLAGPSYNEQFF
.	TRBJ1-5	.	TRBV19	CASSIDRTPNQPQHF
TRBD1	TRBJ1-2	once	TRBV6-6	CASNNRGERGYTF
TRBD1	TRBJ1-4	.	TRBV5-4	CASSSGTGIEKLFF
.	TRBJ1-4	once	TRBV5-6	CASSHRRSATNEKLFF
.	TRBJ1-5	.	TRBV10-2	CASSEGSLATQPQHF
.	TRBJ2-5	.	TRBV5-1	CASSFGEAETQYF
.	TRBJ1-3	few	TRBV19	CASSVTGYSGNTIYF